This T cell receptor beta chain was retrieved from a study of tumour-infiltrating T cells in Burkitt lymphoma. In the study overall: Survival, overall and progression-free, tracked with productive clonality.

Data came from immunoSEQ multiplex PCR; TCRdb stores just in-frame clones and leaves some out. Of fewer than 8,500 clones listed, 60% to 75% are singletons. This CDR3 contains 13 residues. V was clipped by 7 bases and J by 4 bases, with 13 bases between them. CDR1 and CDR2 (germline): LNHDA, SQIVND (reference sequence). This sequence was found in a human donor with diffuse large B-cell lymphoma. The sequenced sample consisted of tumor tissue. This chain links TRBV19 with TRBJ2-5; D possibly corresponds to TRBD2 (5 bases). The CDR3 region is CASTPTGSETQYF. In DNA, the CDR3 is TGTGCCAGTACCCCCACGGGATCAGAGACCCAGTACTTC.